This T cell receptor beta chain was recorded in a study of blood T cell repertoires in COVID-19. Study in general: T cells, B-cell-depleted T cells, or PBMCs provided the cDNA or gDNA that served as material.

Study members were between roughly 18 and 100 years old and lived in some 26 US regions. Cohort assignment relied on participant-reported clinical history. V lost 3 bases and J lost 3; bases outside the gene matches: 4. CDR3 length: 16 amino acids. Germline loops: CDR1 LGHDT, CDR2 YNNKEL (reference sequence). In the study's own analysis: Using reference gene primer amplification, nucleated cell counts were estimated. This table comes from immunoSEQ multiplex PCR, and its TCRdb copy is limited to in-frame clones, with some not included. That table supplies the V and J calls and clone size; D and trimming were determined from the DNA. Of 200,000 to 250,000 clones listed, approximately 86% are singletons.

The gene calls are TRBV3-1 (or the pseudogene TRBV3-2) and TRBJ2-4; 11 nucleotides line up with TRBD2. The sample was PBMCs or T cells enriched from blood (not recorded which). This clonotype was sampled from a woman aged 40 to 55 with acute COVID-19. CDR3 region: CASSHRLAGLKNIQYF. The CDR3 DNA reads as TGTGCCAGCAGCCATCGACTAGCGGGGCTCAAAAACATTCAGTACTTC.